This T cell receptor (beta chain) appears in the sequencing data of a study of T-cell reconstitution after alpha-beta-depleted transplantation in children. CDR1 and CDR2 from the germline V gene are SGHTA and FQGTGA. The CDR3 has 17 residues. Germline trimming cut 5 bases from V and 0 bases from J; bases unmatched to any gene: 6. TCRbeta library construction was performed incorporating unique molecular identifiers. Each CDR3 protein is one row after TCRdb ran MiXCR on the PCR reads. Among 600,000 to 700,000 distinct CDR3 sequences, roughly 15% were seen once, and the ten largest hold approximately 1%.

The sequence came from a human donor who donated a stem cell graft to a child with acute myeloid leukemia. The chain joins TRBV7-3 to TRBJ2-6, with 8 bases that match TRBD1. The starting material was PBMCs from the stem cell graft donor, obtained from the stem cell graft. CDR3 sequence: CASSPQGQVSGANVLTF. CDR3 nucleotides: TGTGCCAGCAGCCCCCAGGGACAGGTCTCTGGGGCCAACGTCCTGACTTTC. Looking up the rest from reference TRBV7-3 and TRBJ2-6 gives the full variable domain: GAGVSQTPSNKVTEKGKYVELRCDPISGHTALYWYRQSLGQGPEFLIYFQGTGAADDSGLPNDRFFAVRPEGSVSTLKIQRTERGDSAVYLCASSPQGQVSGANVLTFGAGSRLTVL.